The rows below give T cell receptor beta chains drawn from one sample of a study of T-cell memory formation after mild COVID-19. TCRdb analysed the 5' RACE reads with MiXCR anew, one entry per CDR3 protein. Of approximately 290,000 distinct CDR3 sequences listed, approximately 15% were seen once; the top ten hold around 23%. The sample comprised PBMCs or a T cell subset sorted from them (not recorded which). The source of these receptors is a man aged 18 to 29 who had mild COVID-19 (a few samples of this study predate the infection). Cell type and time point are not known. The CDR3 runs from the conserved cysteine through the conserved F or W. D genes are given only for firm matches. Clone sizes are given selectively: once, few, many, or a class where the clone is expanded.

size,V,D,J,DNA,CDR3
NA,TRBV12-3/TRBV12-4,NA,TRBJ2-7,TGTGCCAGCAGTTTAGACCACGAGCAGTACTTC,CASSLDHEQYF
few,TRBV7-9,NA,TRBJ1-1,TGTGCCAGCAGCTTAATTACAGGCTCGGGGACTGAAGCTTTCTTT,CASSLITGSGTEAFF
NA,TRBV7-9,TRBD1,TRBJ2-2,TGTGCCAGCAGCACGGGACAGCAGAACACCGGGGAGCTGTTTTTT,CASSTGQQNTGELFF
few,TRBV7-3,NA,TRBJ2-3,TGTGCCAGCAGCTTAATCGGGGGCCCCACAGATACGCAGTATTTT,CASSLIGGPTDTQYF
NA,TRBV6-5,NA,TRBJ2-2,TGTGCCAGCAGTTACCTTGGATACACCGGGGAGCTGTTTTTT,CASSYLGYTGELFF
NA,TRBV20-1,NA,TRBJ2-5,TGCAGTGCTAGGGGAGCGGAAGAGACCCAGTACTTC,CSARGAEETQYF
NA,TRBV10-3,TRBD1,TRBJ2-1,TGTGCCATCAGTGAGCGGGGACAGGGGTTGTTTTTGGAGCAGTTCTTC,CAISERGQGLFLEQFF
NA,TRBV27,NA,TRBJ2-1,TGTGCCAGCTCCTGGGGGGTATCAGATGAGCAGTTCTTC,CASSWGVSDEQFF
few,TRBV29-1,NA,TRBJ1-2,TGCAGCGTTGGAAGGGCCGGTGGCTACACCTTC,CSVGRAGGYTF
NA,TRBV7-2,NA,TRBJ2-5,TGTGCCAGCAGCCCGCAGAGGCTGGAGACCCAGTACTTC,CASSPQRLETQYF
few,TRBV7-2,NA,TRBJ1-4,TGTGCCAGCAGCGAGGACAGAGAAAAACTGTTTTTT,CASSEDREKLFF
NA,TRBV5-1,NA,TRBJ2-2,TGCGCCAGCAGCTTGTTCTCAGAGATTAACACCGGGGAGCTGTTTTTT,CASSLFSEINTGELFF
few,TRBV12-3/TRBV12-4,NA,TRBJ1-5,TGTGCCAGCAGCCCATCAGGGTTTGCTCAGCCCCAGCATTTT,CASSPSGFAQPQHF
few,TRBV11-2,NA,TRBJ1-2,TGTGCCAGCAGCTTAGAGGGAAGTGGCTATGGCTACACCTTC,CASSLEGSGYGYTF
many,TRBV7-3,NA,TRBJ2-2,TGTGCCAGCAGCTTATCCCGCGACGTCGCGAACACCGGGGAGCTGTTTTTT,CASSLSRDVANTGELFF
NA,TRBV12-3/TRBV12-4,NA,TRBJ1-2,TGTGCCAGCAGTTCCACCGACAGGACGGGTGGCTACACCTTC,CASSSTDRTGGYTF
few,TRBV5-1,NA,TRBJ2-5,TGCGCCAGCAGCGGGGGACCGGGAGAGACCCAGTACTTC,CASSGGPGETQYF
NA,TRBV4-2,NA,TRBJ1-1,TGTGCCAGCAGCCAAGATCGGGTTTGGACTGAAGCTTTCTTT,CASSQDRVWTEAFF
few,TRBV4-1,TRBD1,TRBJ1-1,TGCGCCAGCAGCCCGGGACAGGGACCCATGAACACTGAAGCTTTCTTT,CASSPGQGPMNTEAFF
NA,TRBV11-2,TRBD1,TRBJ2-7,TGTGCCAGCAGAACCACAGGGGGCAGCGAGCAGTACTTC,CASRTTGGSEQYF
NA,TRBV9,TRBD1,TRBJ2-3,TGTGCCAGCAGCGGATACCGGGACAGTTACAGCACAGATACGCAGTATTTT,CASSGYRDSYSTDTQYF
NA,TRBV20-1,TRBD1,TRBJ1-4,TGCAGTGCTAGATCAGGGACAGCCACTAATGAAAAACTGTTTTTT,CSARSGTATNEKLFF
few,TRBV7-8,TRBD2,TRBJ2-3,TGTGCCAGCAGCTTATTCGGGGGGGCCATGGCAGATACGCAGTATTTT,CASSLFGGAMADTQYF
NA,TRBV24-1,TRBD1,TRBJ2-3,TGTGCCACCAGTGACCCTGGGACAGCGAACACAGATACGCAGTATTTT,CATSDPGTANTDTQYF
few,TRBV4-3,NA,TRBJ1-3,TGCGCCAGCAGCCAAGGGAGGGGGAATGGAAACACCATATATTTT,CASSQGRGNGNTIYF
NA,TRBV5-1,TRBD1,TRBJ1-3,TGCGCCAGCAGTTGGGACAGCTCTGGAAACACCATATATTTT,CASSWDSSGNTIYF
few,TRBV5-1,TRBD1,TRBJ2-7,TGCGCCAGCAGCTCTTCCGACAGGGGCTACGAGCAGTACTTC,CASSSSDRGYEQYF
NA,TRBV27,NA,TRBJ1-1,TGTGCCAGCAGTTTATCGTTAATCACTGAAGCTTTCTTT,CASSLSLITEAFF
NA,TRBV7-9,TRBD1,TRBJ2-3,TGTGCCAGCAGCCAGCTGACAGGGGTTGGAGATACGCAGTATTTT,CASSQLTGVGDTQYF
few,TRBV3-1,NA,TRBJ2-2,TGTGCCAGCAGCTCCCGGACTCCCCAGGCCCCGGAAAAGCTGTTTTTT,CASSSRTPQAPEKLFF
few,TRBV5-1,NA,TRBJ1-5,TGCGCCAGCAGCTTAGGAGGGGCTGGAAATCAGCCCCAGCATTTT,CASSLGGAGNQPQHF
many,TRBV9,TRBD1,TRBJ2-5,TGTGCCAGCAGCCCACAGGGGCTGGTCCAAGAGACCCAGTACTTC,CASSPQGLVQETQYF
few,TRBV5-1,NA,TRBJ1-6,TGCGCCAGCAGCCCCGGGGGGCATCCTAATTCACCCCTCCACTTT,CASSPGGHPNSPLHF
few,TRBV28,NA,TRBJ2-5,TGTGCCAGCACACAGGGTTTCAAGAAGACCCAGTACTTC,CASTQGFKKTQYF
few,TRBV9,TRBD1,TRBJ1-6,TGTGCCAGCAGCGGACAGGGGTATTCACCCCTCCACTTT,CASSGQGYSPLHF
NA,TRBV20-1,NA,TRBJ1-2,TGCAGAGCCTCGGGGCGGGGGTATGGCTACACCTTC,CRASGRGYGYTF
NA,TRBV6-5,NA,TRBJ2-5,TGTGCCAGCAGCCCCGTCAGGGGGACCCAGTACTTC,CASSPVRGTQYF
NA,TRBV27,NA,TRBJ1-2,TGTGCCAGCAGTTTAGAATGGACGGGAGGGGGCTACACCTTC,CASSLEWTGGGYTF
many,TRBV12-3/TRBV12-4,NA,TRBJ1-6,TGTGCCAGCAGTTTAAATTCACCCCTCCACTTT,CASSLNSPLHF
NA,TRBV20-1,TRBD1,TRBJ2-3,TGCAGTGCTAGGGACAGGGGTGCAGATACGCAGTATTTT,CSARDRGADTQYF
few,TRBV7-6,NA,TRBJ2-3,TGTGCCAGCAGCTTACTGGCGGGGAGTCACACAGATACGCAGTATTTT,CASSLLAGSHTDTQYF
NA,TRBV6-2/TRBV6-3,TRBD1,TRBJ2-3,TGTGCCAGCAGTTACCGACGGACAGGGCTTTTGTCAGATACGCAGTATTTT,CASSYRRTGLLSDTQYF
NA,TRBV5-1,NA,TRBJ1-2,TGCGCCAGCAGCTTGTCGCGCGGGGTTGCCTATGGCTACACCTTC,CASSLSRGVAYGYTF
NA,TRBV7-3,TRBD2,TRBJ2-3,TGTGCCAGCAGCTTAAAGTCGGGGGGGGTGGATACGCAGTATTTT,CASSLKSGGVDTQYF
NA,TRBV4-1,TRBD1,TRBJ2-1,TGCGCCAGCAGCCGGCTGGACAGGAACAATGAGCAGTTCTTC,CASSRLDRNNEQFF
NA,TRBV7-3,NA,TRBJ2-1,TGTGCCAGCAGCTTGATGCCGGATCCCAATGAGCAGTTCTTC,CASSLMPDPNEQFF
NA,TRBV6-2/TRBV6-3,NA,TRBJ2-3,TGTGCCAGCAGTTATCCCCAGGGACTCTACACAGATACGCAGTATTTT,CASSYPQGLYTDTQYF
NA,TRBV3-1,NA,TRBJ1-3,TGTGCCAGCAGCCCCAGGGACGGCGGATCGGACACCATATATTTT,CASSPRDGGSDTIYF
many,TRBV5-1,NA,TRBJ2-2,TGCGCCAGCAAGGGGACGAACACCGGGGAGCTGTTTTTT,CASKGTNTGELFF
NA,TRBV6-6,NA,TRBJ2-7,TGTGCCAGCTGCCGACCCACAGGGACCTACTCCTACGAGCAGTACTTC,CASCRPTGTYSYEQYF
few,TRBV7-2,TRBD2,TRBJ2-2,TGTGCCAGCAGCGTTAGCGGGGATAACACCGGGGAGCTGTTTTTT,CASSVSGDNTGELFF
NA,TRBV5-4,NA,TRBJ1-4,TGTGCCAGCAGCCGAAGACAGACACCGAATGAAAAACTGTTTTTT,CASSRRQTPNEKLFF
few,TRBV20-1,NA,TRBJ1-4,TGCAGTGCCCAAGGAGGGGATGAAAAACTGTTTTTT,CSAQGGDEKLFF
NA,TRBV15,NA,TRBJ2-1,TGTGCCACCAGCAGAGATTTCAATGAGCAGTTCTTC,CATSRDFNEQFF
many,TRBV6-6,NA,TRBJ1-2,TGTGCCAGCAGTCACCGACAGGCCTATGGCTACACCTTC,CASSHRQAYGYTF
NA,TRBV6-2/TRBV6-3,NA,TRBJ2-3,TGTGCCAGCAGTCACGGGGATACGCAGTATTTT,CASSHGDTQYF
many,TRBV6-2/TRBV6-3,NA,TRBJ2-7,TGTGCCAGCAGTTCCCCTTGGTCCTACGAGCAGTACTTC,CASSSPWSYEQYF
few,TRBV15,TRBD1,TRBJ1-3,TGTGCCACCAGCAGAACCCGACAGGGGGCCGCTGGAAACACCATATATTTT,CATSRTRQGAAGNTIYF
many,TRBV12-3/TRBV12-4,NA,TRBJ2-3,TGTGCCAGCAGTTTCGGCTTATCAGATACGCAGTATTTT,CASSFGLSDTQYF
NA,TRBV7-2,TRBD2,TRBJ2-6,TGTGCCAGCAGCTTGGCGGGGGGGAACTCTGGGGCCAACGTCCTGACTTTC,CASSLAGGNSGANVLTF